The rows below give T cell receptor beta chains drawn from one sample of a study of cytomegalovirus exposure and HLA in healthy donors. This table comes from immunoSEQ multiplex PCR, and its TCRdb copy is limited to in-frame clones, with some not included. This sample has about 130,000 clones, with about 73% found just once. Sequencing used PBMCs. These receptors were taken from a woman aged 50 to 65 in good health and CMV-seropositive. The CDR3 runs from the conserved cysteine through the conserved F or W. A D gene is named only where the DNA matches it firmly. Size is stated for part of the rows, as once, few or many counts, or as a class when the clone is expanded.

clone size	V gene	D gene	J gene	CDR3 DNA	CDR3 protein
.	TRBV12-5	.	TRBJ2-7	TGTGCTAGTGGCCGTCAGACAGGGACTTCCACCTACGAGCAGTACTTC	CASGRQTGTSTYEQYF
.	TRBV9	.	TRBJ2-1	TGTGCCAGCAGCTTAGACTTGGATGAGCAGTTCTTC	CASSLDLDEQFF
.	TRBV19	.	TRBJ1-5	TGTGCCAGTAGTATAAACAGAAGCAATCAGCCCCAGCATTTT	CASSINRSNQPQHF
.	TRBV7-2	.	TRBJ2-7	TGTGCCAGCAGCTTTGGGACTGCAGACGAGCAGTACTTC	CASSFGTADEQYF
.	TRBV11-3	.	TRBJ2-7	TGTGCCAGCAGCCCCTTACTTACCTACGAGCAGTACTTC	CASSPLLTYEQYF
.	TRBV5-1	TRBD1	TRBJ1-2	TGCGCCAGCAGACAGGGGAACGATGGCTACCCCTTC	CASRQGNDGYPF
.	TRBV11-2	.	TRBJ1-1	TGTGCCAGCAGCTTAGAGGGAGTAACTGAAGCTTTCTTT	CASSLEGVTEAFF
.	TRBV2	.	TRBJ1-2	TGTGCCACAGGAAGTGAAAACTATGGCTACACCTTC	CATGSENYGYTF
.	TRBV5-1	.	TRBJ1-1	TGCGCCAGCAGCCGGGGGACCATGAACACTGAAGCTTTCTTT	CASSRGTMNTEAFF
few	TRBV7-2	.	TRBJ2-7	TGTGCCAGCAGCTTAGAGCCCATCTACGAGCAGTACTTC	CASSLEPIYEQYF
.	TRBV10-3	TRBD2	TRBJ2-5	TGTGCCATCTGGAGGGGGGTAGCGGGGGAGCAAGAGACCCAGTACTTC	CAIWRGVAGEQETQYF
once	TRBV27	.	TRBJ1-1	TGTGCCAGCAGTAGGTGGGTTACAGGGCCGAGGACTGAAGCTTTCTTT	CASSRWVTGPRTEAFF
.	TRBV28	.	TRBJ1-1	TGTGCCAGCAGCCTCCTGGTGGGCGAAGCTTTCTTT	CASSLLVGEAFF
.	TRBV7-2	.	TRBJ1-1	TGTGCCAGCAGCTCCAATGCAGGGTTGAACACTGAAGCTTTCTTT	CASSSNAGLNTEAFF
once	TRBV5-4	.	TRBJ2-7	TGTGCCAGCAGCAATACCGGGACTCCTCTTAAGGAGTACTTC	CASSNTGTPLKEYF
.	TRBV7-2	TRBD1	TRBJ2-1	TGTGCCAGCAGCGCCCAAATCAGGGGGTCCTACAATGAGCAGTTCTTC	CASSAQIRGSYNEQFF
.	TRBV6-1	TRBD1	TRBJ1-6	TGTGCCAGCAGTTCACAGGGGATTAATTCACCCCTCCACTTT	CASSSQGINSPLHF
few	TRBV2	.	TRBJ1-2	TGTGCCAGCAGCGCCGAGGGCGATTGGGGCTACACCTTC	CASSAEGDWGYTF
.	TRBV6-4	.	TRBJ1-1	TGTGCCAGCAAGGGGGGGACGGTCAACACTGAAGCTTTCTTT	CASKGGTVNTEAFF
.	TRBV30	TRBD1	TRBJ1-5	TGTGCCTGGAGTGCCCGGGACAGTTATAGCAATCAGCCCCAGCATTTT	CAWSARDSYSNQPQHF
.	TRBV28	.	TRBJ1-2	TGTGCCAGCAGTTTCTTGGCAACCAGCTATGGCTACACCTTC	CASSFLATSYGYTF
.	TRBV2	.	TRBJ2-5	TGTGCCTCCCTGGGGGCCGGGGAGACCCAGTACTTC	CASLGAGETQYF
.	TRBV10-3	TRBD2	TRBJ2-3	TGTGCCATCAGTGTTTTGAGCGGGGAAAGCACAGATACGCAGTATTTT	CAISVLSGESTDTQYF
.	TRBV6-4	TRBD2	TRBJ2-1	TGTGCCAGCAGCGGGGGGGCCTACAATGAGCAGTTCTTC	CASSGGAYNEQFF
.	TRBV11-3	TRBD2	TRBJ2-1	TGTGCCAGCAGCGTATTCGGGACTAGCGGCGGAAATGAGCAGTTCTTC	CASSVFGTSGGNEQFF
.	TRBV5-6	.	TRBJ1-4	TGTGCCAGCATCCTTTGGGGCTCCTCTAATGAAAAACTGTTTTTT	CASILWGSSNEKLFF
few	TRBV11-3	TRBD2	TRBJ2-4	TGTGCCAGCAGTAACTACGGGGAGGGGAACATTCAGTACTTC	CASSNYGEGNIQYF